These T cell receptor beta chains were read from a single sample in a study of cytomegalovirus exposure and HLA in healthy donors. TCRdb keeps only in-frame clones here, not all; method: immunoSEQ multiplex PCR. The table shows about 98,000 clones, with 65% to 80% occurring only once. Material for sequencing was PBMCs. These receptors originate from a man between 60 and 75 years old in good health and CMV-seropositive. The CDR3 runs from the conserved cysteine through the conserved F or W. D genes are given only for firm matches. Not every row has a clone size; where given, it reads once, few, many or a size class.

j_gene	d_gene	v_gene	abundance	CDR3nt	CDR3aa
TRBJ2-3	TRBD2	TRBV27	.	TGTGCCAGCAGTTCTTTAGCGGGACTCCGCACAGATACGCAGTATTTT	CASSSLAGLRTDTQYF
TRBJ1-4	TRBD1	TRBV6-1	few	TGTGCCAGCACGAGGTCGGACAGGGCTAATGAAAAACTGTTTTTT	CASTRSDRANEKLFF
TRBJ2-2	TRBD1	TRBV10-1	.	TGCGCCAGCAGCAGGACAGGGGAGTCCGGGGAGCTGTTTTTT	CASSRTGESGELFF
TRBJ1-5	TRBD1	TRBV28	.	TGTGCCAGCAGTCCCACGACAGGGTTGAATCAGCCCCAGCATTTT	CASSPTTGLNQPQHF
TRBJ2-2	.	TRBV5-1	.	TGCGCCAGCAGCTTGACAGGCAACACCGGGGAGCTGTTTTTT	CASSLTGNTGELFF
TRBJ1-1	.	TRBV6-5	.	TGTGCCAGCACCCTAGGGGGGGCCGTCACTGAAGCTTTCTTT	CASTLGGAVTEAFF
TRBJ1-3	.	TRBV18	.	TGTGCCAGCTCACCATGGCGGAGCTCTGGAAACACCATATATTTT	CASSPWRSSGNTIYF
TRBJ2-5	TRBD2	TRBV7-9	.	TGTTCCAGCAGCTTGGGACTAGCGGGGGGCCACGCGGAGACCCAGTACTTC	CSSSLGLAGGHAETQYF
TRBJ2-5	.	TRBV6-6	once	TGTGCCAGCAGAGCAGCAGGGGCTCTGGAGACCCAGTACTTC	CASRAAGALETQYF
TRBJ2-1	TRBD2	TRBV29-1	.	TGCAGCGTTGTGGGACTAGCGGGGGGGCAAGCATACAATGAGCAGTTCTTC	CSVVGLAGGQAYNEQFF
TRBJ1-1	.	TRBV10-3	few	TGTGCCATCAGTGCTCGAGGGATTGGGCAATACACTGAAGCTTTCTTT	CAISARGIGQYTEAFF
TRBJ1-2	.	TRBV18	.	TGTGCCAGCTCACCACAGGATCTAGTCTATGGCTACACCTTC	CASSPQDLVYGYTF
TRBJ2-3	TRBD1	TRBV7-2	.	TGTGCCAGCAGCTTAGCAGAGGGGGCGAGCACAGATACGCAGTATTTT	CASSLAEGASTDTQYF
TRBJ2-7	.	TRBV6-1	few	TGTGCCAGCAGTGACTTTTACGAGCAGTACTTC	CASSDFYEQYF
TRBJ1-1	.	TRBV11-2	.	TGTGCCAGCAGCCCATCGAACACTGAAGCTTTCTTT	CASSPSNTEAFF
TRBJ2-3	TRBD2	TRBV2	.	TGTGCCAGCACTATTGGGGGGCTAGCGGGGGGGATTACAGATACGCAGTATTTT	CASTIGGLAGGITDTQYF
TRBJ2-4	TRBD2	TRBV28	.	TGTGCCAGCAGTCCCCATGGTCGGGGGGGGATTAAGAGCAAAAACATTCAGTACTTC	CASSPHGRGGIKSKNIQYF
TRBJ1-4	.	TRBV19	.	TGTGCCACCTCACTCGGTAATGAAAAACTGTTTTTT	CATSLGNEKLFF
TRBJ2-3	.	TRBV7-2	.	TGTGCCAGCAGCCCCCTTCGCGGCTCCGATACGCAGTATTTT	CASSPLRGSDTQYF
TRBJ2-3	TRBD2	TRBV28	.	TGTGCCAGCAGTTTTATAGCGGGGGTAGGGGATACGCAGTATTTT	CASSFIAGVGDTQYF
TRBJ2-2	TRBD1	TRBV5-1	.	TGCGCCAGCAGCTTGGTGGGACAGGGTCGCACCGGGGAGCTGTTTTTT	CASSLVGQGRTGELFF